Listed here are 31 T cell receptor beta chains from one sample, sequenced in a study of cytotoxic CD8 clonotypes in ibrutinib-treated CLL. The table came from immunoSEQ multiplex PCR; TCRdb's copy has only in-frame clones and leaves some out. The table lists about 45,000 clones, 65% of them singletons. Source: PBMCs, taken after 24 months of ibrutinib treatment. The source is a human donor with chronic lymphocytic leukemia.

The CDR3 nucleotides read TGTGCCAGCAGCTTGGGCCAAAGACTCGGAAACACCATATATTTT. As protein: CASSLGQRLGNTIYF. This rearrangement joins TRBV13 to TRBJ1-3; D unclear. Germline V lookup: CDR1 PRHDT, CDR2 FYEKMQ (reference sequence). This CDR3 has 15 amino acids. The V gene lost 3 bases and the J gene lost 4 bases, with 13 bases spanning the gap.

CDR3 in amino acids: CASSQDLETQYF. CDR3 DNA: TGCGCCAGCAGCCAAGATCTAGAGACCCAGTACTTC. This chain links TRBV4-1 with TRBJ2-5, with no clear D. The CDR3 spans 12 residues. Germline V lookup: CDR1 MGHRA, CDR2 YSYEKL. V was shortened by 0 bases and J by 4 bases, with 3 bases between the two germline ends.

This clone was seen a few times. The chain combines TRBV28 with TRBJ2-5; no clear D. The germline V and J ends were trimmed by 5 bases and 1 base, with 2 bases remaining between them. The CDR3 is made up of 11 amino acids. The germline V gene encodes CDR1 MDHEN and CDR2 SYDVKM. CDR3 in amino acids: CASSTQETQYF. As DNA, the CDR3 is TGTGCCAGCAGTACCCAAGAGACCCAGTACTTC.

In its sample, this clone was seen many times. For the CDR3, the DNA is TGTGCCAGCAGTTATTTGACAGGGACGTACGAGCAGTACTTC. It is translated as CASSYLTGTYEQYF. The V call is TRBV6-6, the J call TRBJ2-7, with 7 nucleotides matching TRBD1. The CDR3 has 14 amino acids. The V gene's germline CDR1 is MNHNY and CDR2 SVGAGI (reference sequence). With 3 bases clipped from V and 4 bases from J, the junction kept 6 bases outside the gene matches.

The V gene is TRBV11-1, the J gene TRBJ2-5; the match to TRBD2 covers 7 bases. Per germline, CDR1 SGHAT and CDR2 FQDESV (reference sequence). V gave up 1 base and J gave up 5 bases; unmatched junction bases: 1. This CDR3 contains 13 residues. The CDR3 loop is CASSLGGSETQYF. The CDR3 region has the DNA TGTGCCAGCAGCTTAGGCGGGAGTGAGACCCAGTACTTC. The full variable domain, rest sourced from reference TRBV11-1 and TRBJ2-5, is EAEVAQSPRYKITEKSQAVAFWCDPISGHATLYWYRQILGQGPELLVQFQDESVVDDSQLPKDRFSAERLKGVDSTLKIQPAELGDSAMYLCASSLGGSETQYFGPGTRLLVL.

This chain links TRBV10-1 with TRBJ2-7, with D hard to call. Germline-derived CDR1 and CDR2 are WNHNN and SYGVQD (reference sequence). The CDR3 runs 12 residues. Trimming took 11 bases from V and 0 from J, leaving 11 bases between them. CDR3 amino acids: CASTLLSYEQYF. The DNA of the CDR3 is TGCGCCTCCACCCTACTCTCCTACGAGCAGTACTTC.

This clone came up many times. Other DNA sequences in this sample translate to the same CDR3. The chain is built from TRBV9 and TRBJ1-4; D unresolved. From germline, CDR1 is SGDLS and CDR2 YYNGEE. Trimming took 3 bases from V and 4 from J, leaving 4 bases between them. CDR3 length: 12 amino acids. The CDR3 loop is CASSGLNEKLFF. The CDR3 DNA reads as TGTGCCAGCAGCGGGCTTAATGAAAAACTGTTTTTT.

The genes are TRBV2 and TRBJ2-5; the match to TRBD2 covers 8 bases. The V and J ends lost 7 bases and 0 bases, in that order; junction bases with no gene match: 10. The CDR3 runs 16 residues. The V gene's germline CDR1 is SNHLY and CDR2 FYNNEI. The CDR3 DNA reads TGTGCCAGCACGGCGGGAGGTCTCCATCACCAAGAGACCCAGTACTTC. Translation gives CASTAGGLHHQETQYF.

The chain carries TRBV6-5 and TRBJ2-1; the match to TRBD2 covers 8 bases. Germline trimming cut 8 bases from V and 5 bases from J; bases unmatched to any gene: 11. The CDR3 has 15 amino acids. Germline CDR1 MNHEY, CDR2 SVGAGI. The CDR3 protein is CASGQAGVKDNEQFF. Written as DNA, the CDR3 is TGTGCCAGCGGGCAAGCGGGAGTAAAGGACAATGAGCAGTTCTTC.

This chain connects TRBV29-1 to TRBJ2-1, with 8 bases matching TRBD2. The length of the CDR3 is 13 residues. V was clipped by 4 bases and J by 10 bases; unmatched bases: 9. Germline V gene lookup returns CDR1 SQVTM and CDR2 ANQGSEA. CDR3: CSVGGGRRWEQFF. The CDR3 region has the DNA TGCAGCGTTGGGGGCGGGAGGCGGTGGGAGCAGTTCTTC.

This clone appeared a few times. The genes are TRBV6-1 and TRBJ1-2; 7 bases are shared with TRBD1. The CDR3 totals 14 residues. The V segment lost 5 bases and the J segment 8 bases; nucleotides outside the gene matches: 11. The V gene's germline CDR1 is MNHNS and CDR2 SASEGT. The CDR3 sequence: CASSPHDRVKGYTF. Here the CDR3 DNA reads TGTGCCAGCAGTCCGCATGACAGGGTAAAGGGCTACACCTTC.

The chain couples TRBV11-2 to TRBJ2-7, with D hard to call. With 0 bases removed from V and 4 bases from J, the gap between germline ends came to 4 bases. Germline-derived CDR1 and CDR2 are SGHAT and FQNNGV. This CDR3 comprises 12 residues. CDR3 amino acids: CASSLDRYEQYF. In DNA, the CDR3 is TGTGCCAGCAGCTTAGATCGGTACGAGCAGTACTTC.

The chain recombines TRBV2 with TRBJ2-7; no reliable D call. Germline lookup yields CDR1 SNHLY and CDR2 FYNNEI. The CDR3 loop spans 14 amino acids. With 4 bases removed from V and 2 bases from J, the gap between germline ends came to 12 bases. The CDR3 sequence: CASSGLKKTYEQYF. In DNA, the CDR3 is TGTGCCAGCAGTGGTTTGAAGAAGACCTACGAGCAGTACTTC.

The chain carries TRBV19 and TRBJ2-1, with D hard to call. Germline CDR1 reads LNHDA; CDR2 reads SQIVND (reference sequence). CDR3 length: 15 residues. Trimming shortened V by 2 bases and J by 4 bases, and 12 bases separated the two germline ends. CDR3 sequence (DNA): TGTGCCAGTAGTATACAACAGAATTCATACAATGAGCAGTTCTTC. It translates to CASSIQQNSYNEQFF. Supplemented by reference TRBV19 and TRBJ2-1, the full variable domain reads DGGITQSPKYLFRKEGQNVTLSCEQNLNHDAMYWYRQDPGQGLRLIYYSQIVNDFQKGDIAEGYSVSREKKESFPLTVTSAQKNPTAFYLCASSIQQNSYNEQFFGPGTRLTVL.

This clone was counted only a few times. The CDR3 sequence is CASTRDRGGVEQFF. As DNA, the CDR3 is TGCGCCAGCACCCGGGACAGGGGAGGTGTTGAGCAGTTCTTC. V and J are TRBV5-1 and TRBJ2-1; 10 nucleotides align to TRBD1. CDR1 and CDR2 (germline): SGHRS, YFSETQ. Trimming at V came to 6 bases and at J to 9 bases, leaving 9 bases not matched to a gene. This CDR3 comprises 14 residues.

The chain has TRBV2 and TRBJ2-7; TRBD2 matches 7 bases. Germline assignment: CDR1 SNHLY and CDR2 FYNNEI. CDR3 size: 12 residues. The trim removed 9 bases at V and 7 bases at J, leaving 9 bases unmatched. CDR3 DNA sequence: TGTGCCAGTAGGGACTACCCGAGGGAGCAGTACTTC. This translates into CASRDYPREQYF.

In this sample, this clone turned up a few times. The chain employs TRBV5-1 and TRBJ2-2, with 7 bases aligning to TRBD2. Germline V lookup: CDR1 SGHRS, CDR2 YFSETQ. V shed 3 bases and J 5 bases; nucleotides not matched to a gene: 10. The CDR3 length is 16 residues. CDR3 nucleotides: TGCGCCAGCAGCTCCCGTTGGAGCGGGGTTACCGGGGAGCTGTTTTTT. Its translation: CASSSRWSGVTGELFF.

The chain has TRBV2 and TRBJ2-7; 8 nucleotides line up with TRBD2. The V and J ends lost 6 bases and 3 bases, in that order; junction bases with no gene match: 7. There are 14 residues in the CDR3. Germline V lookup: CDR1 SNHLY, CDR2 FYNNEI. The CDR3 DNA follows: TGTGCCAGCAGCCCCGGGAGGGTACGCTACGAGCAGTACTTC. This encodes CASSPGRVRYEQYF.

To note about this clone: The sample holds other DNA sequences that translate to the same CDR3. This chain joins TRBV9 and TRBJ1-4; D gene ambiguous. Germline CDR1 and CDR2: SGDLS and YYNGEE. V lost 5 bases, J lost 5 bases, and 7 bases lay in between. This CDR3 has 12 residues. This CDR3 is CASSGLNEKLFF. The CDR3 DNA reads TGTGCCAGCAGTGGGCTAAATGAAAAACTGTTTTTT.

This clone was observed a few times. The CDR3 is CASRGAGTGRRMNTEAFF. CDR3 DNA: TGCGCCAGCAGAGGTGCCGGAACAGGGAGGAGGATGAACACTGAAGCTTTCTTT. The chain couples TRBV5-1 to TRBJ1-1, with D maybe TRBD1 (6 bases). V shed 5 bases and J shed 0 bases, with 23 bases lying between them. CDR3 length equals 18 residues. Germline V lookup: CDR1 SGHRS, CDR2 YFSETQ.

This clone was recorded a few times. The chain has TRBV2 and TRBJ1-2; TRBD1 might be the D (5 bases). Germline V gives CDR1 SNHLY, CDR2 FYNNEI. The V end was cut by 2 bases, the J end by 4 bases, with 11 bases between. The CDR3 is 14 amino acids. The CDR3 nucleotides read TGTGCCAGCAGTGAACGCCTCGGGACCTATGGCTACACCTTC. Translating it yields CASSERLGTYGYTF.

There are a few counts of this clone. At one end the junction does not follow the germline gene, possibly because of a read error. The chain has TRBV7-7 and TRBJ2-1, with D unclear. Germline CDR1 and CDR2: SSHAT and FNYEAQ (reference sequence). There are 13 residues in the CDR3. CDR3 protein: CASSYRGNNEQFF. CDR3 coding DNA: TGTGCTAGCAGCTACCGTGGGAACAATGAGCAGTTCTTC.

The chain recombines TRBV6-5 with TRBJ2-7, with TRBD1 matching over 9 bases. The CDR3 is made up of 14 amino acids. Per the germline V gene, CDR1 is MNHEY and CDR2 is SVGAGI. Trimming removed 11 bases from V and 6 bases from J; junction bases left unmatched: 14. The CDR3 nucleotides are TGTGCCGCGCGAGGGGGGACAGGGAATGCCGAGCAGTACTTC. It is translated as CAARGGTGNAEQYF.

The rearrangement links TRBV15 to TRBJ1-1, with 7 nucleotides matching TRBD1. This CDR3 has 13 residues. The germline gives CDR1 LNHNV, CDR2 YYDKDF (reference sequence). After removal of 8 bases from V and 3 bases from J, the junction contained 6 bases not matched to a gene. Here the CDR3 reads CATRDRRYTEAFF. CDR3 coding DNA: TGTGCCACCCGGGACAGAAGGTACACTGAAGCTTTCTTT.

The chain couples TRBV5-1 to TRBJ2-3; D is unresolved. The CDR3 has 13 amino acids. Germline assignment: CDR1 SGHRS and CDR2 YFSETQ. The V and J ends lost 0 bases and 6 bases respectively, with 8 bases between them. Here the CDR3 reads CASSLGRSDTQYF. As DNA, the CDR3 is TGCGCCAGCAGCTTGGGACGGTCGGATACGCAGTATTTT.

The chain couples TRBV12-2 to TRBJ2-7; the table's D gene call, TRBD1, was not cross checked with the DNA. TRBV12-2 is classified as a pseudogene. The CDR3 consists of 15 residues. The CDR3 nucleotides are TGTGCAAGTCGCTTAGCGATACACCGATCCTACGAGCAGTACTTC. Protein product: CASRLAIHRSYEQYF.

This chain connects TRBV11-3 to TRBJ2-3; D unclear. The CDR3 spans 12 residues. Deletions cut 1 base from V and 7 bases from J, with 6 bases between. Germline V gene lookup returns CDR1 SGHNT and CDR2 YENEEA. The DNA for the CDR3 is TGTGCCAGCAGCTTAGGCTGGAATACGCAGTATTTT. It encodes CASSLGWNTQYF.

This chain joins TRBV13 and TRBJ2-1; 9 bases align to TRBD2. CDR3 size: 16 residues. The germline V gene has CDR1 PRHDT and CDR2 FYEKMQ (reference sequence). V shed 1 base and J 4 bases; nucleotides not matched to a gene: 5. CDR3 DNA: TGTGCCAGCAGCTTAGCCGTGACTAGCGGATACAATGAGCAGTTCTTC. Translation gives CASSLAVTSGYNEQFF.

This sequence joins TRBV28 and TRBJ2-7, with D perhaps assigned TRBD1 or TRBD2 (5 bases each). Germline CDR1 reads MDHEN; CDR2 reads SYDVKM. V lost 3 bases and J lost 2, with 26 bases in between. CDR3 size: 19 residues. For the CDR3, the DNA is TGTGCCAGCAGTTTCACCCACATCAGTAGGGGAGCGGAACCCTACGAGCAGTACTTC. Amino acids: CASSFTHISRGAEPYEQYF.

CDR3 sequence reads: CASSTGTPSGEQYF. CDR3 sequence (DNA): TGCGCCAGCAGTACCGGGACGCCGAGTGGCGAGCAGTACTTC. This rearrangement joins TRBV23-1 to TRBJ2-7; the D gene could be TRBD1 or TRBD2 (5 bases each). TRBV23-1 is sorted into the ORF group, with uncertain function. The germline V and J ends were trimmed by 5 bases and 6 bases, with 17 bases remaining between them. The CDR3 contains 14 residues.

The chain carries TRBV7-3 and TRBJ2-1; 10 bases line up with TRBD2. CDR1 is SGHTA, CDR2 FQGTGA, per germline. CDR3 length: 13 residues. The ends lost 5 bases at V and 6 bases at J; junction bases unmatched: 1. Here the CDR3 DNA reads TGTGCCAGCAGCCGACTAGCGGGCAATGAGCAGTTCTTC. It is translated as CASSRLAGNEQFF. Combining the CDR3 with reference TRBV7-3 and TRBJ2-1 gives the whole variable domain GAGVSQTPSNKVTEKGKYVELRCDPISGHTALYWYRQSLGQGPEFLIYFQGTGAADDSGLPNDRFFAVRPEGSVSTLKIQRTERGDSAVYLCASSRLAGNEQFFGPGTRLTVL.